This T cell receptor beta chain was recorded in a study of OX40 agonist ivuxolimab in advanced cancers. Clones were read by immunoSEQ multiplex PCR, and TCRdb kept only the in-frame ones, dropping some. Of 60,000 to 100,000 clones in the sample, around 87% were seen once. V lost 7 bases and J 0 bases, leaving 7 bases between the germline ends. The CDR3 length is 12 residues. Looked up from germline, CDR1 is SQVTM and CDR2 is ANQGSEA. The clonotype originates from an adult with an advanced solid tumor such as melanoma, head and neck, liver or kidney cancer. This sequence joins TRBV29-1 and TRBJ1-3; D uncertain. The material sequenced was CD4+ or CD8+ T cells sorted from blood, taken in a trial of the OX40 agonist ivuxolimab. This CDR3 is CSALISGNTIYF. In nucleotides, the CDR3 is TGCAGCGCCCTCATCTCTGGAAACACCATATATTTT. Variable domain in full (rest from reference TRBV29-1 and TRBJ1-3): SAVISQKPSRDICQRGTSLTIQCQVDSQVTMMFWYRQQPGQSLTLIATANQGSEATYESGFVIDKFPISRPNLTFSTLTVSNMSPEDSSIYLCSALISGNTIYFGEGSWLTVV.